This T cell receptor beta chain comes out of a study of tumor-infiltrating lymphocytes in primary liver carcinoma. Germline CDR1 is SGHDT and CDR2 is YYEEEE. CDR3 length: 12 amino acids. A note on this clonotype: An end of the junction differs from the germline gene, which may be a read error.

Blood RNA originated from unsorted whole blood, with germline DNA additionally extracted. Prior to the surgical procedure, about 3.7 milliliters of peripheral blood were collected. TCR beta cDNA was prepared out of roughly 500 ng total RNA by means of a constant-region primer. Three nested multiplex PCR rounds, a slightly modified ARM-PCR, produced the libraries for TCR beta. The two initial PCR rounds, ten to eleven cycles each, used TRBV1-TRBV30 forward and C-beta reverse primers. A single record per CDR3 protein comes from TCRdb applying MiXCR to the multiplex PCR reads. The table has about 180,000 distinct CDR3 sequences, over 50% seen once.

The source material was peripheral blood. This sequence originates from a man aged 35 to 55 with primary liver carcinoma and hepatitis B virus infection. This chain uses TRBV5-6 with TRBJ2-7; D unclear. As DNA, the CDR3 is TGTGCCAGCAGCTTGTATGTGGATGAGCAGCACTTC. Translated: CASSLYVDEQHF.